This entry features one TCR beta chain sequence. Its antigen is not known. The V end lost 5 bases, the J end lost 4 bases, and 12 bases lay between the germline ends. Germline V gene data show CDR1 as SGHDT and CDR2 as YYEEEE. The CDR3 has 13 residues. The entry originates in a study of T cell responses to AZD1222 COVID-19 vaccine. Broader study findings: Clonal diversity was possibly underestimated; the donors were predominantly white British and more often female. Seropositive status at baseline applied to only a handful of AZD1222 recipients. Of spike-specific TCRs, nearly half reportedly target regions left unmutated in variants.

Repertoires were generated with immunoSEQ multiplex PCR, while TCRdb's copy carries only in-frame clones and drops some. The sample consists of about 90,000 clones, about 86% of them appearing once. The V and J genes are TRBV5-6 and TRBJ1-2; D gene unclear. The sequence was collected from an adult in good health. The sample in question was peripheral blood, obtained on day 0 of AZD1222 vaccination. The CDR3, as DNA: TGTGCCAGCAGATCCGTGGAGGGCTATGGCTACACCTTC. This sequence encodes CASRSVEGYGYTF. Using reference TRBV5-6 and TRBJ1-2 for the parts outside the CDR3, the full variable domain is DAGVTQSPTHLIKTRGQQVTLRCSPKSGHDTVSWYQQALGQGPQFIFQYYEEEERQRGNFPDRFSGHQFPNYSSELNVNALLLGDSALYLCASRSVEGYGYTFGSGTRLTVV.